The 5 T cell receptor beta chains presented below share a single source sample, sequenced in a study of blood T cell repertoires in COVID-19. Assay used: immunoSEQ multiplex PCR; TCRdb lists only in-frame clones, some missing. Among over 85,000 clones listed, around 90% were seen once. Specimen: peripheral blood. Receptor source: a male donor with acute or convalescent COVID-19.

The CDR3 DNA follows: TGTGCCAGCAGCTTAGACGGGGGGGCATGGAATGAGCAGTTCTTC. This translates into CASSLDGGAWNEQFF. V and J are TRBV7-2 and TRBJ2-1, with 8 bases fitting TRBD2. From germline, CDR1 is SGHTA and CDR2 FQGNSA. J gave up 7 bases and V 1 base, and 6 bases lay outside the gene matches. CDR3 length equals 15 residues.

DNA for the CDR3: TGTGCCAGCAGTGACAGGGGAGGCAATCAGCCCCAGCATTTT. This sequence encodes CASSDRGGNQPQHF. The gene calls are TRBV6-2 or TRBV6-3 and TRBJ1-5, with TRBD1 matching over 8 bases. The germline gives CDR1 MNHEY, CDR2 SVGEGT. The CDR3 runs to 14 residues. With 5 bases clipped from V and 2 bases from J, the junction kept 2 bases outside the gene matches.

The V call is TRBV5-4, the J call TRBJ2-7; TRBD1 agrees at 8 bases. The CDR3 is 16 amino acids. From germline, CDR1 is SGHNT and CDR2 YYREEE (reference sequence). V trimming: 3 bases; J trimming: 4 bases; junction bases outside the gene matches: 12. CDR3 coding DNA: TGTGCCAGCAGCTGGGGGGCTGGGCAGGGGGCTTACGAGCAGTACTTC. Translated: CASSWGAGQGAYEQYF.

The V gene is TRBV24-1, the J gene TRBJ2-7; possible D gene TRBD1, 6 bases. Germline loops: CDR1 KGHDR, CDR2 SFDVKD. CDR3 length: 15 amino acids. V was trimmed by 0 bases and J by 7 bases, leaving 15 bases between them. CDR3 protein: CATSDLPAGVGEQYF. The CDR3 nucleotides read TGTGCCACCAGTGATTTGCCGGCAGGGGTAGGAGAGCAGTACTTC.

This sequence joins TRBV18 and TRBJ2-3; no reliable D call. Germline V lookup: CDR1 KGHSH, CDR2 LQKENI. The germline V and J ends were trimmed by 2 bases and 2 bases, with 5 bases remaining between them. This CDR3 is built from 13 residues. DNA for the CDR3: TGTGCCAGCTCACCAGGGCTCACAGATACGCAGTATTTT. Translated: CASSPGLTDTQYF. Drawing the rest from reference TRBV18 and TRBJ2-3, the complete variable domain is NAGVMQNPRHLVRRRGQEARLRCSPMKGHSHVYWYRQLPEEGLKFMVYLQKENIIDESGMPKERFSAEFPKEGPSILRIQQVVRGDSAAYFCASSPGLTDTQYFGPGTRLTVL.